The clone carrying this TCR beta chain was seen repeatedly, ten times or more. This specimen comes from a study of neurological immune-mediated disorders. TCRdb used MiXCR to reprocess the 5' RACE reads, holding one entry per CDR3 protein. Of 55,000 to 65,000 distinct CDR3 sequences in the sample, around 3.8% are singletons; the top ten hold over 2%. The ends were cut back, 6 bases at V and 4 bases at J, with 6 bases in the middle. This CDR3 has 12 amino acids. This TCR was recovered from a woman aged 50 to 60 with multiple sclerosis. Material for sequencing was PBMCs. The chain is built from TRBV12-3 or TRBV12-4 and TRBJ1-4; a possible D gene is TRBD1 (6 bases). CDR3 in DNA: TGTGCCAGCAGACAGGGTAATGAAAAACTGTTTTTT. Its translation: CASRQGNEKLFF.